One and the same sample provided the 22 T cell receptor beta chains below, sequenced in a study of shared clonotypes between healthy human individuals. This table comes from immunoSEQ multiplex PCR, and its TCRdb copy is limited to in-frame clones, with some not included. The table has about 1 million clones, about 80% seen once. The sequenced sample was memory CD4+ T cells sorted from blood. Subset noted: CD45RA-negative fraction. All receptors come from a young man in good health.

This clone was detected many times. Germline is not matched at one junction end, which may reflect a read error. V and J are TRBV7-7 and TRBJ2-1, with 10 nucleotides matching TRBD2. The CDR3 extends over 17 amino acids. The germline CDR1 and CDR2 sequences are SSHAT and FNYEAQ (reference sequence). The DNA of the CDR3 is TGTGCTAGCAGCTCCTTAGCGGGAGGACTACCTCCTCCTGAGCAGTTCTTC. Translated: CASSSLAGGLPPPEQFF.

Only a few counts were recorded for this clone. The V call is TRBV5-1, the J call TRBJ1-5; maybe TRBD1 (5 bases). There are 15 residues in the CDR3. Trimming stripped 4 bases from V and 1 base from J, with 12 bases between. Germline values: CDR1 SGHRS, CDR2 YFSETQ. CDR3 sequence: CASSQGDLSNQPQHF. The CDR3 nucleotides are TGCGCCAGCAGCCAAGGGGACTTAAGCAATCAGCCCCAGCATTTT.

Worth noting for this clone: This may come from a read error, since a much larger clone is one base off. The chain is built from TRBV5-4 and TRBJ1-6; TRBD1 agrees at 8 bases. Germline CDR1 and CDR2: SGHNT and YYREEE (reference sequence). The CDR3 length is 14 residues. Trimming at V came to 4 bases and at J to 5 bases, leaving 2 bases not matched to a gene. The CDR3 bases are TGTGCCAGCAGCGCGGGACAGGATAATTCACCCCTCCACTTT. This gives the protein CASSAGQDNSPLHF.

The chain combines TRBV18 with TRBJ2-1, with TRBD2 identical over 10 bases. Per germline, CDR1 KGHSH and CDR2 LQKENI. Unmatched junction bases numbered 9, after V lost 0 bases and J lost 7 bases. The CDR3 has 17 residues. The CDR3 here is CASSPPSGGAIGNEQFF. In DNA, the CDR3 is TGTGCCAGCTCACCACCGAGCGGGGGGGCGATAGGGAATGAGCAGTTCTTC.

The chain combines TRBV10-3 with TRBJ1-2; no clear D gene. Trimming took 5 bases from V and 4 from J, leaving 11 bases between them. CDR3 length: 13 amino acids. Germline-derived CDR1 and CDR2 are ENHRY and SYGVKD. In nucleotides, the CDR3 is TGTGCCATCAGTCTCGATAGTGTCTATGGCTACACCTTC. It codes for CAISLDSVYGYTF.

This clone has ten or more counts. The V call is TRBV5-4, the J call TRBJ2-5; the D is unclear. This CDR3 comprises 12 residues. CDR1 and CDR2 from the germline V gene are SGHNT and YYREEE (reference sequence). Trimming cost V 9 bases and J 0 bases, with 9 bases left between them. This CDR3 reads CATAENQETQYF. The CDR3 DNA is TGTGCCACCGCGGAAAACCAAGAGACCCAGTACTTC.

The chain couples TRBV5-6 to TRBJ2-6; D perhaps matches TRBD1 (5 bases). V was shortened by 4 bases and J by 1 base, with 9 bases between the two germline ends. CDR1 is SGHDT, CDR2 YYEEEE, per germline. The CDR3 sequence is 15 residues long. The CDR3 sequence is CASSPAGSGANVLTF. In nucleotides, the CDR3 is TGTGCCAGCAGCCCCGCAGGGTCTGGGGCCAACGTCCTGACTTTC.

V and J are TRBV5-6 and TRBJ2-2; TRBD1 matches at 9 bases. Germline V gives CDR1 SGHDT, CDR2 YYEEEE. The CDR3 spans 15 residues. V shed 0 bases and J 6 bases; nucleotides not matched to a gene: 3. CDR3 sequence: CASSLGQGGAGELFF. Written as DNA, the CDR3 is TGTGCCAGCAGCTTGGGACAGGGGGGGGCCGGGGAGCTGTTTTTT.

This chain connects TRBV28 to TRBJ1-5, with TRBD1 identical over 8 bases. The CDR3 is made up of 16 amino acids. Germline trimming cut 2 bases from V and 3 bases from J; bases unmatched to any gene: 6. From germline, CDR1 is MDHEN and CDR2 SYDVKM. CDR3 residues: CASSLLGRGLNQPQHF. DNA for the CDR3: TGTGCCAGCAGTTTACTGGGCAGGGGGCTCAATCAGCCCCAGCATTTT. Looking up the rest from reference TRBV28 and TRBJ1-5 gives the full variable domain: DVKVTQSSRYLVKRTGEKVFLECVQDMDHENMFWYRQDPGLGLRLIYFSYDVKMKEKGDIPEGYSVSREKKERFSLILESASTNQTSMYLCASSLLGRGLNQPQHFGDGTRLSIL.

CDR3 in amino acids: CASSRGAQSQPQHF. Written as DNA, the CDR3 is TGTGCCAGCAGTAGGGGGGCTCAATCCCAGCCCCAGCATTTT. This sequence joins TRBV28 and TRBJ1-5; weak D call: TRBD1 (6 bases). The germline V gene encodes CDR1 MDHEN and CDR2 SYDVKM. The germline V and J ends were trimmed by 5 bases and 7 bases, with 15 bases remaining between them. The CDR3 extends over 14 amino acids.

This clone was seen a single time. The gene calls are TRBV29-1 and TRBJ1-2; a weak D match, TRBD1 (5 bases). Trimming took 3 bases from V and 4 from J, leaving 18 bases between them. There are 15 residues in the CDR3. Germline CDR1 reads SQVTM; CDR2 reads ANQGSEA. The CDR3 DNA sequence: TGCAGCGTTGATCGATCCTCAGGGCGGACCTATGGCTACACCTTC. Translated: CSVDRSSGRTYGYTF.

V usage is TRBV28 and J usage is TRBJ2-5; a possible D gene is TRBD1 (5 bases). Between the trimmed V and J ends, which lost 5 bases and 13 bases, there was a span of 17 bases. The CDR3 runs 12 residues. The germline V gene encodes CDR1 MDHEN and CDR2 SYDVKM. In DNA, the CDR3 is TGTGCCAGCAGTAGACAGTTTAACCACCGGTACTTC. It codes for CASSRQFNHRYF.

This clone came up a few times. This rearrangement joins TRBV2 to TRBJ1-2, with 9 bases aligning to TRBD1. With V trimmed by 6 bases and J by 5 bases, 7 bases remained unmatched. This CDR3 is 14 amino acids long. Germline V lookup: CDR1 SNHLY, CDR2 FYNNEI. The CDR3 region has the DNA TGTGCCAGCAGCCTCGGACAGGGGACTTATGGCTACACCTTC. It codes for CASSLGQGTYGYTF. Looking up the rest from reference TRBV2 and TRBJ1-2 gives the full variable domain: EPEVTQTPSHQVTQMGQEVILRCVPISNHLYFYWYRQILGQKVEFLVSFYNNEISEKSEIFDDQFSVERPDGSNFTLKIRSTKLEDSAMYFCASSLGQGTYGYTFGSGTRLTVV.

This clone was observed at least ten times. The V gene is TRBV6-6, the J gene TRBJ1-1, with 9 bases identical to TRBD1. The length of the CDR3 is 14 residues. V lost 5 bases, J lost 6 bases, and 7 bases stayed unmatched. In germline, CDR1 is MNHNY, CDR2 SVGAGI (reference sequence). The CDR3, as DNA: TGTGCCAGCAGTGCGGGACAGGGTTGGCCTGAAGCTTTCTTT. The encoded protein is CASSAGQGWPEAFF.

CDR3 nucleotides: TGTGCCATCAGTGAGACCCGGGGAGGAGGCAAGGATTCACCCCTCCACTTT. Protein: CAISETRGGGKDSPLHF. The gene calls are TRBV10-3 and TRBJ1-6; D is ambiguous. Germline V CDR1 and CDR2: ENHRY, SYGVKD. V was trimmed by 2 bases and J by 8 bases, leaving 19 bases between them. This CDR3 spans 17 amino acids.

This clone was counted a single time. V gene TRBV6-1 combines with J gene TRBJ1-6, with D possibly being TRBD1 (6 bases). V lost 0 bases and J 9 bases, leaving 12 bases between the germline ends. The CDR3 has 15 amino acids. Germline V gene data show CDR1 as MNHNS and CDR2 as SASEGT. The CDR3 spells CASSEAVGGSSPLHF. The CDR3 DNA is TGTGCCAGCAGTGAAGCGGTAGGGGGGAGTTCACCCCTCCACTTT.

V and J are TRBV21-1 and TRBJ1-1. TRBV21-1 represents a pseudogene. This CDR3 contains 14 residues. The CDR3: CASTPRGVGPEAFF. CDR3 nucleotides: TGTGCCAGCACCCCGCGCGGGGTAGGTCCTGAAGCTTTCTTT.

The gene calls are TRBV5-1 and TRBJ2-7; D is possibly TRBD1 (5 bases). The CDR3 spans 14 residues. Germline CDR1 SGHRS, CDR2 YFSETQ. V gave up 0 bases and J gave up 1 base, with 8 bases separating them. This CDR3 reads CASSLGTTSYEQYF. The CDR3 DNA reads TGCGCCAGCAGCTTGGGGACAACTTCCTACGAGCAGTACTTC.

The chain employs TRBV6-6 and TRBJ1-4, with D uncertain. Germline loops: CDR1 MNHNY, CDR2 SVGAGI (reference sequence). Trimming stripped 2 bases from V and 4 bases from J, with 11 bases between. This CDR3 region has 15 residues. The CDR3 loop is CASSYVARFNEKLFF. The CDR3 DNA reads TGTGCCAGCAGTTACGTCGCACGGTTTAATGAAAAACTGTTTTTT.

J is TRBJ1-6 and V is TRBV30; D may be TRBD1 (5 bases). CDR3 length: 15 residues. V was shortened by 0 bases and J by 8 bases, with 14 bases between the two germline ends. CDR1 is GTSNPN and CDR2 is SVGIG in the germline V gene (reference sequence). The CDR3 sequence is CAWSVGRGSYSPLHF. CDR3 coding DNA: TGTGCCTGGAGTGTGGGCCGGGGGTCTTATTCACCCCTCCACTTT.

The V gene is TRBV18, the J gene TRBJ2-7; D ambiguous. Per germline, CDR1 KGHSH and CDR2 LQKENI. V was cut by 3 bases and J by 0 bases, with 9 bases left in between. CDR3 length: 14 residues. As DNA, the CDR3 is TGTGCCAGCTCACCTCCGGAAAGCTCCTACGAGCAGTACTTC. This codes for CASSPPESSYEQYF.

This clone occurred once. The V gene is TRBV2, the J gene TRBJ2-1, with 8 bases that match TRBD1. This CDR3 region has 12 residues. V trimming: 6 bases; J trimming: 8 bases; junction bases outside the gene matches: 3. Germline assignment: CDR1 SNHLY and CDR2 FYNNEI. For the CDR3, the DNA is TGTGCCAGCAGGACAGGGGTGGATGAGCAGTTCTTC. This encodes CASRTGVDEQFF.